The 27 T cell receptor beta chains listed next were all sequenced from one sample in a study of tumor-infiltrating lymphocytes in primary liver carcinoma (dated by TCRdb to about 2017). Sequenced on an Illumina HiSeq 2500. Starting from 500 to 600 ng total RNA, TCRbeta-specific cDNA was produced by reverse transcription with a constant-region primer and ProtoScript II reverse transcriptase. Construction of the TCRbeta libraries relied on three nested rounds of multiplex PCR, following a slightly modified ARM-PCR procedure. Each of the first two PCR rounds ran for approximately 11 cycles and used multiplex TRBV1-TRBV30 forward primers together with a Cbeta reverse primer. TCRdb redid the processing of the public reads, applying fastp at Q25 and MiXCR, and retained in-frame beta chains. Rows with one shared CDR3 protein collapse into an entry with the most common genes and DNA. This sample comprises about 180,000 distinct CDR3 sequences, 50% to 75% of them detected only once. The ten largest clones add up to under 75% of the sample.

RNA from unsorted whole blood was extracted with TRIzol reagent, and germline DNA was obtained with the DNeasy Blood & Tissue kit. Sequencing used peripheral blood. The receptors here all came from a man aged 40-49 years with primary liver carcinoma and hepatitis B virus infection.

The chain uses TRBV6-5 and TRBJ2-7, with 8 bases lining up with TRBD2. Losses at the gene ends were 8 bases for V and 5 bases for J; bases not matched to a gene: 8. In germline, CDR1 is MNHEY, CDR2 SVGAGI. This CDR3 comprises 13 residues. CDR3: CASGSGKGHEQYF. The CDR3 coding sequence is TGTGCCAGCGGTAGCGGGAAGGGGCACGAGCAGTACTTC.

The rearrangement joins TRBV6-5 to TRBJ2-7, with D possibly being TRBD1 (6 bases). The CDR3 runs to 14 residues. The germline V gene has CDR1 MNHEY and CDR2 SVGAGI. Trimming shortened V by 5 bases and J by 8 bases, and 19 bases separated the two germline ends. The CDR3 DNA reads as TGTGCCAGCAGTATTGCCGGGACACCTTACAAGCAGTACTTC. Translating gives CASSIAGTPYKQYF.

As regards this clonotype: With a much larger clone just one base away, this may be a read error. The genes are TRBV6-1 and TRBJ2-3; D may be TRBD2 (7 bases). The germline V gene encodes CDR1 MNHNS and CDR2 SASEGT. CDR3 length: 15 amino acids. The CDR3 DNA is TGTGCCAGCAGTGAGGGGGGGGCTAGCACAGATACGCGGTATTTT. Amino acids: CASSEGGASTDTRYF.

This clonotype was counted a single time. One end of the junction varies from germline; a read error may be responsible. The genes are TRBV6-1 and TRBJ2-5; D remains unclear. Germline V CDR1 and CDR2: MNHNS, SASEGT. CDR3 length: 11 amino acids. The CDR3 here is CARQRKEIQYF. The CDR3 DNA sequence: TGTGCCCGCCAAAGAAAAGAGATCCAGTACTTC.

The chain uses TRBV11-2 and TRBJ2-7; 10 positions agree with TRBD2. The CDR3 covers 16 residues. The V gene's germline CDR1 is SGHAT and CDR2 FQNNGV. The junction had 9 bases not matched to a gene; V was cut back by 0 bases and J by 7 bases. The CDR3 nucleotides are TGTGCCAGCAGCTTAGAGGTCCAGCGGGAGGGCCTAGAGCAGTACTTC. As protein: CASSLEVQREGLEQYF.

The chain couples TRBV5-4 to TRBJ2-6; D assignment may be TRBD1 or TRBD2 (5 bases each). This CDR3 is built from 16 residues. Trimming shortened V by 3 bases and J by 0 bases, and 10 bases separated the two germline ends. Germline V gene data show CDR1 as SGHNT and CDR2 as YYREEE (reference sequence). CDR3 DNA: TGTGCCAGCAGCTCATCGGGACCCTCTGGGGCCAACGTCCTGACTTTC. It is translated as CASSSSGPSGANVLTF.

The chain is built from TRBV7-9 and TRBJ2-1, with TRBD2 identical over 8 bases. V shed 3 bases and J 4 bases; nucleotides not matched to a gene: 5. The CDR3 spans 15 residues. In germline, CDR1 is SEHNR, CDR2 FQNEAQ (reference sequence). This CDR3 is CASSFSGTFYNEQFF. Here the CDR3 DNA reads TGTGCCAGCAGCTTTAGCGGGACCTTTTACAATGAGCAGTTCTTC.

The chain is built from TRBV6-5 and TRBJ1-1; the match to TRBD1 covers 11 bases. CDR1 and CDR2 (germline): MNHEY, SVGAGI. V gave up 7 bases and J gave up 8 bases; unmatched junction bases: 12. The CDR3 runs 15 residues. CDR3 sequence (DNA): TGTGCCAGCAAAGGACAGGGGGCAGAGGACTGGGAAGCTTTCTTT. Its protein product is CASKGQGAEDWEAFF.

This clonotype has ten or more counts. This chain uses TRBV11-2 with TRBJ2-4, with 8 bases lining up with TRBD1. This CDR3 is built from 12 residues. The germline gives CDR1 SGHAT, CDR2 FQNNGV. V shed 8 bases, J shed 8 bases, and the junction held 5 bases outside the gene matches. CDR3 region: CASGQGGDIQYF. The DNA for the CDR3 is TGTGCCAGCGGACAGGGTGGTGACATTCAGTACTTC.

This clonotype was detected once. At one end the junction does not follow the germline gene, possibly because of a read error. The chain couples TRBV5-6 to TRBJ2-1, with a tentative D call TRBD2 (6 bases). Germline loops: CDR1 SGHDT, CDR2 YYEEEE. The CDR3 sequence is 19 residues long. CDR3 protein: CASSFGRGVGWDSYNGQFF. The DNA for the CDR3 is TGTGCCAGCAGCTTCGGGCGGGGAGTCGGATGGGATTCCTACAATGGGCAGTTCTTC.

Of note for this clonotype: The junction departs from the called germline gene at one end, perhaps through a read error. V gene TRBV28 combines with J gene TRBJ2-7; weak D call: TRBD1 (5 bases). Germline V CDR1 and CDR2: MDHEN, SYDVKM. This CDR3 has 13 amino acids. CDR3: CASSSQGTYGQYF. CDR3 nucleotides: TGTGCCAGCAGTAGTCAGGGAACCTACGGGCAGTACTTC.

The J gene is TRBJ2-2, the V gene TRBV11-2; D remains ambiguous. The CDR3 extends over 12 amino acids. V gave up 1 base and J gave up 11 bases, with 8 bases separating them. The V gene's germline CDR1 is SGHAT and CDR2 FQNNGV. CDR3 sequence (DNA): TGTGCCAGCAGCTTAGTCGGCGGTGAGCTGTTTTTT. It translates to CASSLVGGELFF.

The rearrangement links TRBV28 to TRBJ1-5, with 8 bases fitting TRBD1. Germline trimming cut 3 bases from V and 0 bases from J; bases unmatched to any gene: 7. The CDR3 is 17 amino acids. Germline V gene lookup returns CDR1 MDHEN and CDR2 SYDVKM. CDR3 sequence reads: CASSFSGTGNSNQPQHF. CDR3 bases: TGTGCCAGCAGTTTCTCCGGGACAGGCAATAGCAATCAGCCCCAGCATTTT.

The rearrangement links TRBV6-6 to TRBJ1-1, with 7 bases lining up with TRBD1. This CDR3 comprises 13 residues. V lost 2 bases, J lost 8 bases, and 5 bases stayed unmatched. Germline lookup yields CDR1 MNHNY and CDR2 SVGAGI (reference sequence). DNA of the CDR3: TGTGCCAGCAGTTACACAGGACAGGTCGAAGCTTTCTTT. It translates to CASSYTGQVEAFF.

This clonotype was detected only once. Relative to the germline gene, one junction end is altered; a read error may explain this. The chain couples TRBV11-2 to TRBJ2-5, with D perhaps matching TRBD1 or TRBD2 (5 bases each). In germline, CDR1 is SGHAT, CDR2 FQNNGV. This CDR3 is built from 14 residues. CDR3 coding DNA: TGTGCCAGCAGCTCATACGGGGCCCAAGAGACCCAGCACTTC. It is translated as CASSSYGAQETQHF.

The table lists this clonotype with a few counts. J is TRBJ1-2 and V is TRBV29-1; D gene ambiguous. V was shortened by 3 bases and J by 0 bases, with 14 bases between the two germline ends. The germline V gene has CDR1 SQVTM and CDR2 ANQGSEA. The CDR3 is 15 residues long. The CDR3 is CSVENLEGSNYGYTF. The CDR3 nucleotides are TGCAGCGTTGAGAATTTGGAAGGATCTAACTATGGCTACACCTTC.

This clonotype was observed a handful of times. This chain joins TRBV6-2 or TRBV6-3 and TRBJ2-4, with D tentatively TRBD1 or TRBD2 (5 bases each). With 6 bases removed from V and 2 bases from J, the gap between germline ends came to 11 bases. The CDR3 spans 14 residues. Germline CDR1 MNHEY, CDR2 SVGEGT. CDR3 in amino acids: CASRGVMTKNIQYF. DNA of the CDR3: TGTGCCAGCAGGGGGGTAATGACCAAAAACATTCAGTACTTC.

Points on this clonotype: At one end, the junction sequence differs from germline, possibly due to a read error. The chain is built from TRBV10-3 and TRBJ2-2; TRBD2 is a possible D gene (6 bases). This CDR3 comprises 16 residues. Germline values: CDR1 ENHRY, CDR2 SYGVKD. The CDR3 protein is CAIRRDGILNTWELFF. Here the CDR3 DNA reads TGTGCCATCAGGCGGGACGGTATCCTGAACACCTGGGAGCTGTTTTTT.

This clonotype was seen only a few times. This chain connects TRBV29-1 to TRBJ1-2, with no clear D. CDR1 and CDR2 (germline): SQVTM, ANQGSEA. The length of the CDR3 is 13 residues. V lost 4 bases and J 2 bases, leaving 11 bases between the germline ends. The CDR3 sequence: CSVGTDLNYGYTF. CDR3 DNA: TGCAGCGTTGGTACAGACCTAAACTATGGCTACACCTTC.

A remark on this clonotype: Sequence at one end of the junction differs from germline and may be a read error. The chain combines TRBV12-3 or TRBV12-4 with TRBJ2-2; unclear D gene. The CDR3 runs to 13 residues. The CDR3 DNA is TGTCCCAGCAGTTTTGGAGAGGCCGGGGAGCTGTTTTTT. Translating gives CPSSFGEAGELFF.

J is TRBJ2-2 and V is TRBV4-1; D gene uncertain. The V end was cut by 4 bases, the J end by 1 base, with 7 bases between. Germline values: CDR1 MGHRA, CDR2 YSYEKL. The length of the CDR3 is 14 residues. CDR3 bases: TGCGCCAGCAGCCCAAAGGAGAACACCGGGGAGCTGTTTTTT. Translating it yields CASSPKENTGELFF.

This clonotype was observed a few times. The chain recombines TRBV6-6 with TRBJ2-3; 10 bases line up with TRBD2. The germline CDR1 and CDR2 sequences are MNHNY and SVGAGI (reference sequence). V gave up 2 bases and J gave up 0 bases; unmatched junction bases: 5. The CDR3 consists of 17 residues. The chain's CDR3 is CASSYLELAGSTDTQYF. CDR3 nucleotide sequence: TGTGCCAGCAGTTACCTTGAACTAGCGGGAAGCACAGATACGCAGTATTTT.

Remarks on this clonotype: At one of its ends the junction is not consistent with the germline gene, which may arise from a read error. This sequence joins TRBV6-1 and TRBJ1-1, with no clear D. Germline-derived CDR1 and CDR2 are MNHNS and SASEGT. This CDR3 is 15 amino acids long. The CDR3 is CASRLTRPTNTEAIF. As DNA, the CDR3 is TGTGCCAGCAGACTTACCCGACCCACGAACACTGAAGCTATCTTT.

This clonotype was seen a single time. A much larger clone differs by one base, so this may be a read error. This rearrangement joins TRBV29-1 to TRBJ2-1; D remains unclear. The CDR3 has 10 amino acids. CDR1 is SQVTM, CDR2 ANQGSEA, per germline. Written as DNA, the CDR3 is TGCAGCGTTCAAAACGGGCAGCAGCTCTTC. It is translated as CSVQNGQQLF.

Of note for this clonotype: A read error may be the cause here, since a much bigger clone is one base away. The rearrangement joins TRBV11-2 to TRBJ2-1; D not certain. The germline gives CDR1 SGHAT, CDR2 FQNNGV. The CDR3 is made up of 15 amino acids. The CDR3 bases are TGTGCCAGCAGCTTACCACTTGGGTCCTACGATGAGCAGTTCTTC. Encoded protein: CASSLPLGSYDEQFF.

About this clonotype: At one of its ends the junction is not consistent with the germline gene, which may arise from a read error. CDR3 in DNA: TGTGTCAGCAGCTTATCGGGGAGCGGGAGCTCAGATACGCAGTATTTT. It translates to CVSSLSGSGSSDTQYF. This sequence joins TRBV13 and TRBJ2-3; 8 nucleotides agree with TRBD2. This CDR3 region has 16 residues. Looked up from germline, CDR1 is PRHDT and CDR2 is FYEKMQ (reference sequence).

The chain is built from TRBV5-4 and TRBJ2-3; D uncertain. V was pared by 4 bases and J by 0 bases, with 9 bases between. The CDR3 is 14 residues long. Looked up from germline, CDR1 is SGHNT and CDR2 is YYREEE (reference sequence). CDR3 residues: CASSPRTSTDTQYF. The CDR3 DNA reads TGTGCCAGCAGCCCTCGGACCAGCACAGATACGCAGTATTTT.